These 10 T cell receptor beta chains share one sample of origin, sequenced in a study of blood T cell repertoires in COVID-19. Method: immunoSEQ multiplex PCR; TCRdb's copy keeps in-frame clones and lacks some. The data contain some 260,000 clones, roughly nine tenths of them singletons. The sample comprised peripheral blood. Receptor source: a man between 18 and 35 years old with active or convalescent COVID-19.

This clone was seen more than once but under ten times. This rearrangement joins TRBV30 to TRBJ2-7, with D unresolved. The CDR3 covers 12 residues. From germline, CDR1 is GTSNPN and CDR2 SVGIG (reference sequence). V lost 3 bases and J lost 0, with 6 bases in between. In DNA form, the CDR3 reads TGTGCCTGGAGGGCAGTCTCCTACGAGCAGTACTTC. Translated, it gives CAWRAVSYEQYF.

V gene TRBV28 combines with J gene TRBJ1-5, with 8 bases matching TRBD1. The ends lost 6 bases at V and 6 bases at J; junction bases unmatched: 10. The CDR3 consists of 15 residues. Per germline, CDR1 MDHEN and CDR2 SYDVKM. The CDR3 DNA reads TGTGCCAGCAGCCCCCCAGGGGGCGGGGGTCAGCCCCAGCATTTT. Protein product: CASSPPGGGGQPQHF.

This chain joins TRBV5-4 and TRBJ1-3; D gene unclear. V shed 4 bases and J shed 4 bases, with 15 bases lying between them. CDR3 size: 15 residues. The germline CDR1 and CDR2 sequences are SGHNT and YYREEE (reference sequence). CDR3 loop: CASSRDNGKGNTIYF. DNA for the CDR3: TGTGCCAGCAGCCGCGACAACGGGAAAGGAAACACCATATATTTT.

This clone occurred a few times. V and J are TRBV9 and TRBJ2-7; 14 positions agree with TRBD2. This CDR3 spans 15 amino acids. V lost 0 bases, J lost 5 bases, and 1 base stayed unmatched. Germline V gives CDR1 SGDLS, CDR2 YYNGEE. CDR3 DNA: TGTGCCAGCAGCGTAGGGGGACTAGCGGGAGACGAGCAGTACTTC. Its translation is CASSVGGLAGDEQYF.

In nucleotides, the CDR3 is TGTGCCAGCAGCTGGGGGACTAGCGGGGGGTACGAGCAGTACTTC. It codes for CASSWGTSGGYEQYF. The V gene is TRBV7-2, the J gene TRBJ2-7; 15 bases line up with TRBD2. Germline V CDR1 and CDR2: SGHTA, FQGNSA. This CDR3 contains 15 residues. With V trimmed by 4 bases and J by 4 bases, 2 bases remained unmatched.

The V and J genes are TRBV21-1 and TRBJ1-6; TRBD1 was called by the table and not checked on the DNA. TRBV21-1 is marked as a pseudogene. This CDR3 region has 18 residues. CDR3 sequence (DNA): TGTGCCAGCAGTGTCCCGGGACAGGGGGCTTCCTATAATTCACCCCTCCACTTT. It encodes CASSVPGQGASYNSPLHF.

This chain links TRBV19 with TRBJ1-1, with D possibly being TRBD1 (6 bases). The CDR3 length is 14 residues. CDR1 and CDR2 (germline): LNHDA, SQIVND (reference sequence). V gave up 7 bases and J gave up 3 bases, with 15 bases separating them. CDR3: CASKEQGRDTEAFF. DNA for the CDR3: TGTGCCAGTAAGGAACAGGGTCGGGACACTGAAGCTTTCTTT.

The gene calls are TRBV7-9 and TRBJ1-2; 7 bases map to TRBD1. From germline, CDR1 is SEHNR and CDR2 FQNEAQ (reference sequence). J gave up 4 bases and V 5 bases, and 4 bases lay outside the gene matches. This CDR3 contains 13 residues. CDR3 DNA: TGTGCCAGCAGCCGGGACAGTCCCTATGGCTACACCTTC. Protein: CASSRDSPYGYTF.

This clone was observed once. V usage is TRBV7-2 and J usage is TRBJ2-1, with 7 bases fitting TRBD2. Germline trimming cut 4 bases from V and 0 bases from J; bases unmatched to any gene: 3. This CDR3 contains 15 residues. The germline V gene encodes CDR1 SGHTA and CDR2 FQGNSA. CDR3 sequence: CASSSSGNSYNEQFF. The CDR3, as DNA: TGTGCCAGCAGCTCGAGCGGGAACTCCTACAATGAGCAGTTCTTC.

The chain couples TRBV11-2 to TRBJ1-1; maybe TRBD1 (5 bases). CDR3 length equals 14 residues. V lost 5 bases, J lost 0 bases, and 10 bases lay in between. The germline V gene encodes CDR1 SGHAT and CDR2 FQNNGV. CDR3 sequence: CASSPGLLNTEAFF. CDR3 sequence (DNA): TGTGCCAGCAGCCCGGGACTTCTGAACACTGAAGCTTTCTTT.